A single sample is the source of the 25 T cell receptor beta chains below, sequenced in a study of CD8 T cells in ankylosing spondylitis. TCRdb passed the 5' RACE reads through MiXCR, listing each CDR3 protein once. The sample yields 10,000 to 15,000 distinct CDR3 sequences, approximately 2.5% seen once. The sequenced material came from blood, either unsorted or a sorted T cell fraction (not recorded which). These receptors came from a male donor with ankylosing spondylitis or in good health (not recorded which).

The sample holds many counts of this clonotype. The chain employs TRBV9 and TRBJ1-2, with D perhaps TRBD1 (6 bases). The length of the CDR3 is 13 residues. CDR1 is SGDLS and CDR2 is YYNGEE in the germline V gene. With 5 bases removed from V and 4 bases from J, the gap between germline ends came to 12 bases. The CDR3: CASRQAGVYGYTF. The CDR3 DNA sequence: TGTGCCAGCAGACAGGCAGGGGTCTATGGCTACACCTTC.

This chain's CDR3 is CASSPRTSTYEQYF. The CDR3 region has the DNA TGTGCCAGCAGCCCCCGGACTTCCACCTACGAGCAGTACTTC. The V call is TRBV9, the J call TRBJ2-7; tentative D call: TRBD2 (5 bases). V lost 4 bases and J 2 bases, leaving 13 bases between the germline ends. The germline gives CDR1 SGDLS, CDR2 YYNGEE. CDR3 length equals 14 residues.

This clonotype is medium-sized (0.01 to 0.1%) within its sample. The gene calls are TRBV9 and TRBJ1-3; the D gene is possibly TRBD1 (5 bases). The CDR3 is 16 amino acids. Per germline, CDR1 SGDLS and CDR2 YYNGEE. With 0 bases removed from V and 1 base from J, the gap between germline ends came to 11 bases. This chain's CDR3 is CASSVDPRGSGNTIYF. The CDR3, as DNA: TGTGCCAGCAGCGTAGACCCCCGGGGGTCTGGAAACACCATATATTTT.

This clonotype is judged medium-sized. This chain links TRBV9 with TRBJ2-1, with 8 bases lining up with TRBD1. This CDR3 has 15 residues. The junction had 7 bases not matched to a gene; V was cut back by 0 bases and J by 8 bases. Germline V CDR1 and CDR2: SGDLS, YYNGEE. In DNA form, the CDR3 reads TGTGCCAGCAGCGTAGAGACAGGGGACAGAGATGAGCAGTTCTTC. The encoded protein is CASSVETGDRDEQFF.

This clonotype has a count of ten or more. The rearrangement uses TRBV9 and TRBJ2-2; D uncertain. Germline CDR1 and CDR2: SGDLS and YYNGEE. CDR3 length equals 14 residues. The germline V and J ends were trimmed by 1 base and 1 base, with 5 bases remaining between them. As DNA, the CDR3 is TGTGCCAGCAGCGTACTAGAGAACACCGGGGAGCTGTTTTTT. Translating gives CASSVLENTGELFF.

This clonotype was seen repeatedly, ten times or more. The chain links TRBV9 to TRBJ1-3, with D uncertain. Germline V lookup: CDR1 SGDLS, CDR2 YYNGEE. The germline V and J ends were trimmed by 3 bases and 0 bases, with 10 bases remaining between them. This CDR3 region has 15 residues. For the CDR3, the DNA is TGTGCCAGCAGCGGGAAGACTGGCTCTGGAAACACCATATATTTT. Translated, it gives CASSGKTGSGNTIYF.

This clonotype was recorded many times. The chain carries TRBV9 and TRBJ2-1; 8 nucleotides agree with TRBD2. The V segment lost 3 bases and the J segment 16 bases; nucleotides outside the gene matches: 12. The CDR3 is 13 residues long. Per germline, CDR1 SGDLS and CDR2 YYNGEE. CDR3 residues: CASSDGWGTRLFF. CDR3 bases: TGTGCCAGCAGCGATGGGTGGGGGACTAGGCTATTCTTC.

This clonotype was seen at least ten times. In DNA form, the CDR3 reads TGTGCCAGCAGCGTAGGACTGAGCAGGGTTGATGGCTACACCTTC. It encodes CASSVGLSRVDGYTF. The rearrangement links TRBV9 to TRBJ1-2; TRBD1 is a possible D gene (5 bases). The CDR3 has 15 amino acids. Germline V lookup: CDR1 SGDLS, CDR2 YYNGEE. V was pared by 0 bases and J by 6 bases, with 15 bases between.

This clonotype was seen at least ten times. The V call is TRBV9, the J call TRBJ2-1, with TRBD2 identical over 7 bases. The trim removed 3 bases at V and 10 bases at J, leaving 4 bases unmatched. The germline gives CDR1 SGDLS, CDR2 YYNGEE. This CDR3 contains 12 residues. CDR3 DNA sequence: TGTGCCAGCAGCGCGGGAGGCGAGGAGCAGTTCTTC. Translated: CASSAGGEEQFF.

At least ten counts were recorded for this clonotype. The V gene is TRBV9, the J gene TRBJ2-4; 7 nucleotides match TRBD2. Germline assignment: CDR1 SGDLS and CDR2 YYNGEE. V lost 4 bases, J lost 7 bases, and 8 bases stayed unmatched. This CDR3 has 14 residues. The chain's CDR3 is CASSQSRGGNIQYF. The CDR3 DNA reads TGTGCCAGCAGCCAAAGTCGGGGAGGGAACATTCAGTACTTC.

In its sample, this clonotype was seen many times. The genes are TRBV9 and TRBJ2-1, with 9 bases lining up with TRBD2. V shed 4 bases, J shed 6 bases, and the junction held 8 bases outside the gene matches. CDR1 and CDR2 from the germline V gene are SGDLS and YYNGEE. This CDR3 comprises 15 residues. CDR3 sequence: CASSPEGLAGNEQFF. The DNA for the CDR3 is TGTGCCAGCAGCCCCGAGGGACTAGCAGGCAATGAGCAGTTCTTC.

The chain combines TRBV9 with TRBJ2-5; 10 bases are shared with TRBD2. This CDR3 contains 16 residues. The ends lost 0 bases at V and 2 bases at J; junction bases unmatched: 4. Germline CDR1 SGDLS, CDR2 YYNGEE. The CDR3 reads CASSVGGAGGQETQYF. CDR3 nucleotide sequence: TGTGCCAGCAGCGTAGGCGGAGCGGGGGGGCAAGAGACCCAGTACTTC.

This clonotype was seen repeatedly, ten times or more. The chain uses TRBV9 and TRBJ2-3, with D maybe TRBD2 (7 bases). CDR1 and CDR2 (germline): SGDLS, YYNGEE. The germline V and J ends were trimmed by 2 bases and 0 bases, with 10 bases remaining between them. This CDR3 comprises 15 residues. CDR3 nucleotide sequence: TGTGCCAGCAGCGTGGGGGGGCCAAGCACAGATACGCAGTATTTT. This gives the protein CASSVGGPSTDTQYF.

This clonotype was recorded at least ten times. The chain recombines TRBV9 with TRBJ2-1; 8 bases are a match to TRBD2. CDR3 length: 14 amino acids. V gave up 1 base and J gave up 10 bases; unmatched junction bases: 7. The germline V gene encodes CDR1 SGDLS and CDR2 YYNGEE. CDR3 amino acids: CASSVFSGTGEQFF. The DNA of the CDR3 is TGTGCCAGCAGCGTATTTAGCGGGACGGGGGAGCAGTTCTTC.

The V and J genes are TRBV9 and TRBJ2-2, with D maybe TRBD1 (6 bases). This CDR3 is 15 amino acids long. Germline V gives CDR1 SGDLS, CDR2 YYNGEE. Trimming stripped 6 bases from V and 7 bases from J, with 19 bases between. The CDR3: CASNDLTGYNGELFF. The DNA for the CDR3 is TGTGCCAGCAACGACCTTACAGGGTACAACGGGGAGCTGTTTTTT.

This clonotype was seen many times. The chain links TRBV3-1 to TRBJ1-3; a possible D gene is TRBD1 (5 bases). Germline V lookup: CDR1 LGHDT, CDR2 YNNKEL (reference sequence). Trimming stripped 4 bases from V and 1 base from J, with 23 bases between. The CDR3 covers 19 residues. The CDR3 sequence: CASSPIPGGGIGSGNTIYF. Written as DNA, the CDR3 is TGTGCCAGCAGCCCCATCCCGGGGGGGGGAATTGGATCTGGAAACACCATATATTTT.

Many counts were recorded for this clonotype. This chain links TRBV9 with TRBJ2-6, with 13 bases fitting TRBD2. The CDR3 consists of 18 residues. CDR1 is SGDLS and CDR2 is YYNGEE in the germline V gene. Germline trimming cut 4 bases from V and 0 bases from J; bases unmatched to any gene: 4. The CDR3 protein is CASSLLAGGSSGANVLTF. The CDR3 nucleotides are TGTGCCAGCAGCTTACTAGCGGGAGGGAGCTCTGGGGCCAACGTCCTGACTTTC.

Relative to its sample, this clonotype is medium-sized. The V gene is TRBV9, the J gene TRBJ2-7, with 11 bases aligning to TRBD2. The CDR3 loop spans 15 amino acids. The germline V gene encodes CDR1 SGDLS and CDR2 YYNGEE. The trim removed 0 bases at V and 3 bases at J, leaving 2 bases unmatched. CDR3 in DNA: TGTGCCAGCAGCGTAGATAGCGGGAGGGGCTACGAGCAGTACTTC. Protein: CASSVDSGRGYEQYF.

In its sample, this clonotype was seen many times. J is TRBJ1-1 and V is TRBV9, with D tentatively TRBD1 (6 bases). Germline-derived CDR1 and CDR2 are SGDLS and YYNGEE. The CDR3 contains 17 residues. Trimming pared 3 bases from V and 0 bases from J, leaving 18 bases between. The CDR3: CASSARPGAELNTEAFF. As DNA, the CDR3 is TGTGCCAGCAGCGCCAGACCAGGGGCGGAATTGAACACTGAAGCTTTCTTT.

The sample holds many counts of this clonotype. The rearrangement uses TRBV9 and TRBJ2-2; 7 nucleotides line up with TRBD2. The CDR3 length is 17 residues. The V gene's germline CDR1 is SGDLS and CDR2 YYNGEE. V lost 0 bases, J lost 4 bases, and 9 bases stayed unmatched. CDR3 DNA sequence: TGTGCCAGCAGCGTAGCTACTAGCGCGATAATCACCGGGGAGCTGTTTTTT. Protein sequence: CASSVATSAIITGELFF.

This clonotype was counted many times. The chain links TRBV9 to TRBJ2-5; 8 nucleotides line up with TRBD2. Germline loops: CDR1 SGDLS, CDR2 YYNGEE. With V trimmed by 3 bases and J by 5 bases, 6 bases remained unmatched. The CDR3 is made up of 14 amino acids. The CDR3 DNA is TGTGCCAGCAGCGAGGGGGGACTAGAGGAGACCCAGTACTTC. This codes for CASSEGGLEETQYF.

This clonotype is medium-sized (0.01 to 0.1%). V is TRBV9 and J is TRBJ2-1; 10 bases fit TRBD2. The CDR3 runs to 16 residues. Germline values: CDR1 SGDLS, CDR2 YYNGEE. Trimming at V came to 6 bases and at J to 4 bases, leaving 10 bases not matched to a gene. CDR3 in amino acids: CASTPRTSGEYNEQFF. DNA of the CDR3: TGTGCCAGCACCCCCCGGACTAGCGGCGAATACAATGAGCAGTTCTTC.

V usage is TRBV9 and J usage is TRBJ1-2, with D perhaps TRBD1 (6 bases). CDR3 size: 14 residues. CDR1 is SGDLS, CDR2 YYNGEE, per germline. V was pared by 4 bases and J by 4 bases, with 14 bases between. CDR3 in amino acids: CASSPGDFGYGYTF. For the CDR3, the DNA is TGTGCCAGCAGCCCAGGGGACTTCGGCTATGGCTACACCTTC.

Many counts were recorded for this clonotype. V usage is TRBV9 and J usage is TRBJ2-3; no reliable D call. Germline V lookup: CDR1 SGDLS, CDR2 YYNGEE. Trimming left V 0 bases short and J 4 bases short, with 12 bases between. This CDR3 spans 15 amino acids. CDR3 protein: CASSVGISVADTQYF. CDR3 nucleotide sequence: TGTGCCAGCAGCGTAGGGATCTCGGTGGCAGATACGCAGTATTTT. Full variable domain (missing parts from reference TRBV9 and TRBJ2-3): DSGVTQTPKHLITATGQRVTLRCSPRSGDLSVYWYQQSLDQGLQFLIQYYNGEERAKGNILERFSAQQFPDLHSELNLSSLELGDSALYFCASSVGISVADTQYFGPGTRLTVL.

The genes are TRBV9 and TRBJ2-1; possible D gene TRBD2, 5 bases. The V end lost 0 bases, the J end lost 9 bases, and 10 bases lay between the germline ends. From germline, CDR1 is SGDLS and CDR2 YYNGEE. The CDR3 runs to 13 residues. CDR3 sequence: CASSVEVGGEQFF. In nucleotides, the CDR3 is TGTGCCAGCAGCGTAGAGGTCGGAGGTGAGCAGTTCTTC.